Listed here are 19 T cell receptor beta chains from one sample, sequenced in a study of blood T cell repertoires in COVID-19. The data were produced by immunoSEQ multiplex PCR, yet TCRdb's version contains in-frame clones alone and is incomplete. The repertoire has approximately 100,000 clones, under 85% of them found once; the top ten carry around an eighth. The sample taken for sequencing was peripheral blood. Every receptor here comes from a human donor in a cohort sampled during active COVID-19.

V gene TRBV9 combines with J gene TRBJ2-5; D might be TRBD2 (6 bases). The length of the CDR3 is 18 residues. Trimming shortened V by 0 bases and J by 2 bases, and 20 bases separated the two germline ends. Germline-derived CDR1 and CDR2 are SGDLS and YYNGEE. This CDR3 reads CASSVAPGTLTGQETQYF. DNA of the CDR3: TGTGCCAGCAGCGTAGCCCCCGGGACTTTGACTGGGCAAGAGACCCAGTACTTC.

This clone was counted a few times. The chain employs TRBV9 and TRBJ2-1; TRBD2 might be the D (5 bases). The CDR3 consists of 14 residues. V was cut by 3 bases and J by 6 bases, with 13 bases left in between. Germline assignment: CDR1 SGDLS and CDR2 YYNGEE. This CDR3 reads CASSGEDFPNEQFF. CDR3 nucleotides: TGTGCCAGCAGCGGCGAGGACTTCCCCAATGAGCAGTTCTTC.

V usage is TRBV5-5 and J usage is TRBJ2-3, with D possibly matching TRBD1 (6 bases). CDR1 is SGHKS and CDR2 is YYEKEE in the germline V gene (reference sequence). Trimming pared 6 bases from V and 2 bases from J, leaving 13 bases between. This CDR3 region has 14 residues. The CDR3 spells CASTPQGFTDTQYF. The CDR3, as DNA: TGTGCCAGCACCCCACAGGGATTCACAGATACGCAGTATTTT. The entire variable domain, with the rest obtained from reference TRBV5-5 and TRBJ2-3, is as follows: DAGVTQSPTHLIKTRGQQVTLRCSPISGHKSVSWYQQVLGQGPQFIFQYYEKEERGRGNFPDRFSARQFPNYSSELNVNALLLGDSALYLCASTPQGFTDTQYFGPGTRLTVL.

The chain carries TRBV6-2 or TRBV6-3 and TRBJ2-7; D is possibly TRBD2 (6 bases). V lost 5 bases and J lost 4, with 18 bases in between. This CDR3 region has 15 residues. Per the germline V gene, CDR1 is MNHEY and CDR2 is SVGEGT. CDR3 sequence reads: CASSIAMAGPYEQYF. CDR3 nucleotides: TGTGCCAGCAGTATAGCCATGGCGGGGCCTTACGAGCAGTACTTC.

This chain links TRBV6-6 with TRBJ1-1; D not certain. The V end was cut by 0 bases, the J end by 0 bases, with 8 bases between. The CDR3 covers 15 residues. Germline-derived CDR1 and CDR2 are MNHNY and SVGAGI (reference sequence). The CDR3 is CASSYSRSLNTEAFF. CDR3 DNA sequence: TGTGCCAGCAGTTACTCGAGGAGTCTGAACACTGAAGCTTTCTTT.

The chain is built from TRBV7-2 and TRBJ1-5, with D maybe TRBD1 (6 bases). CDR3 length equals 15 residues. The V gene lost 2 bases and the J gene lost 4 bases, with 12 bases spanning the gap. CDR1 is SGHTA, CDR2 FQGNSA, per germline. The CDR3 bases are TGTGCCAGCAGCTTATTTGGGGGCGGGAATCAGCCCCAGCATTTT. Translating it yields CASSLFGGGNQPQHF.

The rearrangement uses TRBV11-3 and TRBJ2-1; 10 positions match TRBD2. V gave up 1 base and J gave up 4 bases; unmatched junction bases: 4. The CDR3 runs 16 residues. Germline lookup yields CDR1 SGHNT and CDR2 YENEEA. DNA of the CDR3: TGTGCCAGCAGCTTAGCGGGACTAGCGAAGTACAATGAGCAGTTCTTC. This gives the protein CASSLAGLAKYNEQFF.

The J gene is TRBJ1-4, the V gene TRBV6-5; 10 bases line up with TRBD1. There are 14 residues in the CDR3. Germline trimming cut 6 bases from V and 6 bases from J; bases unmatched to any gene: 4. Germline assignment: CDR1 MNHEY and CDR2 SVGAGI. The CDR3 DNA reads as TGTGCCAGCAGGGACAGGGGGGGAGATGAAAAACTGTTTTTT. It is translated as CASRDRGGDEKLFF.

This sequence joins TRBV5-1 and TRBJ1-1; possibly TRBD1 for D (6 bases). The CDR3 length is 15 residues. V lost 4 bases and J 3 bases, leaving 16 bases between the germline ends. Germline V gene data show CDR1 as SGHRS and CDR2 as YFSETQ. The DNA for the CDR3 is TGCGCCAGCAGCCCGGGAGGACAGCTTCACACTGAAGCTTTCTTT. Protein: CASSPGGQLHTEAFF.

Of note for this clone: Because the CDR3 is missing its conserved closing phenylalanine or tryptophan, this is likely a read error. The DNA is left out, because the CDR3 cannot be placed on it with certainty; the CDR3 is given as TCRdb lists it. The V and J genes are TRBV1 and TRBJ2-4; the table assigns TRBD2, which was not confirmed against the DNA. TRBV1 is a pseudogene locus. The CDR3 comprises 12 residues, both ends counted. The CDR3 sequence: CTSSQRRVAGRV.

This rearrangement joins TRBV7-9 to TRBJ1-4; D gene uncertain. Germline CDR1 SEHNR, CDR2 FQNEAQ (reference sequence). V gave up 1 base and J gave up 12 bases, with 9 bases separating them. The CDR3 consists of 12 residues. The CDR3: CASSLDVGELFF. CDR3 sequence (DNA): TGTGCCAGCAGCTTAGACGTAGGAGAACTGTTTTTT. The full variable domain, completed using reference TRBV7-9 and TRBJ1-4, is DTGVSQNPRHKITKRGQNVTFRCDPISEHNRLYWYRQTLGQGPEFLTYFQNEAQLEKSRLLSDRFSAERPKGSFSTLEIQRTEQGDSAMYLCASSLDVGELFFGSGTQLSVL.

The rearrangement uses TRBV5-4 and TRBJ2-5, with TRBD2 identical over 15 bases. Trimming removed 5 bases from V and 5 bases from J; junction bases left unmatched: 7. The length of the CDR3 is 16 residues. Germline V gives CDR1 SGHNT, CDR2 YYREEE (reference sequence). As DNA, the CDR3 is TGTGCCAGCAGTACCGGGACTAGCGGGAGGTGGGAGACCCAGTACTTC. This sequence encodes CASSTGTSGRWETQYF. Supplemented by reference TRBV5-4 and TRBJ2-5, the full variable domain reads ETGVTQSPTHLIKTRGQQVTLRCSSQSGHNTVSWYQQALGQGPQFIFQYYREEENGRGNFPPRFSGLQFPNYSSELNVNALELDDSALYLCASSTGTSGRWETQYFGPGTRLLVL.

The chain has TRBV19 and TRBJ1-4; TRBD1 matches 7 bases. The trim removed 5 bases at V and 2 bases at J, leaving 8 bases unmatched. The germline V gene encodes CDR1 LNHDA and CDR2 SQIVND (reference sequence). The CDR3 spans 16 residues. The CDR3 here is CASSVTGVSTNEKLFF. CDR3 DNA sequence: TGTGCCAGTAGTGTCACAGGGGTGAGCACTAATGAAAAACTGTTTTTT.

V is TRBV9 and J is TRBJ2-3; maybe TRBD2 (6 bases). The germline V gene encodes CDR1 SGDLS and CDR2 YYNGEE. With 1 base removed from V and 5 bases from J, the gap between germline ends came to 11 bases. The CDR3 consists of 14 residues. The CDR3 loop is CASSVLNSGDTQYF. In nucleotides, the CDR3 is TGTGCCAGCAGCGTACTCAATAGCGGAGATACGCAGTATTTT.

The rearrangement joins TRBV25-1 to TRBJ1-5; D gene ambiguous. Trimming took off 4 bases at V and 9 bases at J, with 7 bases between the two ends. Germline CDR1 reads MGHDK; CDR2 reads SYGVNS. The CDR3 has 11 residues. This CDR3 reads CASSGSGPQHF. The CDR3 nucleotides read TGTGCCAGCAGTGGATCCGGGCCCCAGCATTTT.

The V and J genes are TRBV12-3 or TRBV12-4 and TRBJ2-5; possibly TRBD2 for D (6 bases). The CDR3 has 13 residues. Trimming cost V 6 bases and J 1 base, with 9 bases left between them. CDR3 protein: CASRGDFQETQYF. In DNA form, the CDR3 reads TGTGCCAGCAGAGGGGACTTCCAAGAGACCCAGTACTTC.

This chain joins TRBV28 and TRBJ2-5; perhaps TRBD2 as D (6 bases). The CDR3 is 15 residues long. The V gene lost 3 bases and the J gene lost 5 bases, with 16 bases spanning the gap. CDR1 is MDHEN and CDR2 is SYDVKM in the germline V gene. DNA for the CDR3: TGTGCCAGCAGTTTTCTGTGGGAGGCCGGGGAGACCCAGTACTTC. Amino acids: CASSFLWEAGETQYF. The full variable domain, rest sourced from reference TRBV28 and TRBJ2-5, is DVKVTQSSRYLVKRTGEKVFLECVQDMDHENMFWYRQDPGLGLRLIYFSYDVKMKEKGDIPEGYSVSREKKERFSLILESASTNQTSMYLCASSFLWEAGETQYFGPGTRLLVL.

In this sample, this clone turned up a few times. This chain links TRBV30 with TRBJ1-1; tentative D call: TRBD1 (5 bases). Germline CDR1 is GTSNPN and CDR2 is SVGIG (reference sequence). The germline V and J ends were trimmed by 2 bases and 1 base, with 11 bases remaining between them. The CDR3 length is 14 residues. Here the CDR3 reads CAWSMEQANTEAFF. The CDR3 DNA sequence: TGTGCCTGGAGTATGGAACAGGCGAACACTGAAGCTTTCTTT. Drawing the rest from reference TRBV30 and TRBJ1-1, the complete variable domain is SQTIHQWPATLVQPVGSPLSLECTVEGTSNPNLYWYRQAAGRGLQLLFYSVGIGQISSEVPQNLSASRPQDRQFILSSKKLLLSDSGFYLCAWSMEQANTEAFFGQGTRLTVV.

This clone was seen a handful of times. The chain is built from TRBV5-4 and TRBJ1-6; D is perhaps TRBD1 (5 bases). Germline V CDR1 and CDR2: SGHNT, YYREEE (reference sequence). The V end lost 0 bases, the J end lost 10 bases, and 29 bases lay between the germline ends. This CDR3 region has 20 residues. This chain's CDR3 is CASSLEGWGQSAGSISPLHF. CDR3 in DNA: TGTGCCAGCAGCTTGGAGGGGTGGGGTCAGAGCGCAGGATCGATCTCACCCCTCCACTTT.